What follows are 30 T cell receptor beta chains derived from one specimen sequenced in a study of shared clonotypes between healthy human individuals. Here immunoSEQ multiplex PCR was the method, and the copy in TCRdb shows in-frame clones only, minus some. The data show a few million clones, 80% to 95% seen once. The sequencing sample was made of naive CD4+ T cells from PBMCs. Subset here: CD45RA+ positively selected. The receptors stem from a man between 18 and 29 years old in good health. Some clones in this sample may be carry-over from other donors' samples.

Note on this clone: The sample holds other DNA sequences that translate to the same CDR3. The chain uses TRBV7-3 and TRBJ1-1; D ambiguous. The V end was cut by 1 base, the J end by 0 bases, with 3 bases between. This CDR3 comprises 13 residues. Germline V CDR1 and CDR2: SGHTA, FQGTGA. CDR3 residues: CASSLIVNTEAFF. CDR3 nucleotide sequence: TGTGCCAGCAGCTTAATTGTGAACACTGAAGCTTTCTTT.

J is TRBJ1-2 and V is TRBV30; D ambiguous. The CDR3 length is 13 residues. CDR1 and CDR2 from the germline V gene are GTSNPN and SVGIG (reference sequence). V was cut by 0 bases and J by 1 base, with 6 bases left in between. The CDR3 DNA sequence: TGTGCCTGGAGTGTAGCGGTTAACTATGGCTACACCTTC. This translates into CAWSVAVNYGYTF.

This clone was seen a single time. The chain couples TRBV4-1 to TRBJ1-1, with D unclear. The V end lost 3 bases, the J end lost 7 bases, and 21 bases lay between the germline ends. The CDR3 extends over 16 amino acids. Germline V lookup: CDR1 MGHRA, CDR2 YSYEKL. Here the CDR3 reads CASSHGNGRSLGEAFF. CDR3 nucleotide sequence: TGCGCCAGCAGCCATGGTAACGGCAGGTCCCTCGGTGAAGCTTTCTTT.

J is TRBJ2-1 and V is TRBV5-1, with 14 nucleotides matching TRBD2. Germline trimming cut 5 bases from V and 8 bases from J; bases unmatched to any gene: 6. Germline V gene data show CDR1 as SGHRS and CDR2 as YFSETQ. The CDR3 loop spans 15 amino acids. This chain's CDR3 is CASRGGTSGSDEQFF. CDR3 nucleotide sequence: TGCGCCAGCAGAGGGGGGACTAGCGGGAGCGATGAGCAGTTCTTC.

The CDR3 nucleotides read TGTGCCAGCAGTCCCGGGACTAGCGGGAGTAGGGTGGAGCAGTACTTC. This gives the protein CASSPGTSGSRVEQYF. The chain joins TRBV28 to TRBJ2-7; TRBD2 matches 14 bases. Germline V gene data show CDR1 as MDHEN and CDR2 as SYDVKM. Losses at the gene ends were 5 bases for V and 7 bases for J; bases not matched to a gene: 10. This CDR3 has 16 residues.

This sequence joins TRBV18 and TRBJ1-6; D may be TRBD1 (5 bases). V gave up 2 bases and J gave up 7 bases, with 9 bases separating them. The CDR3 covers 14 residues. Germline CDR1 reads KGHSH; CDR2 reads LQKENI. The chain's CDR3 is CASSPAGLNSPLHF. The CDR3 region has the DNA TGTGCCAGCTCACCAGCAGGGTTGAATTCACCCCTCCACTTT.

This clone was seen just once. The chain is built from TRBV9 and TRBJ2-7; D is possibly TRBD2 (6 bases). The germline CDR1 and CDR2 sequences are SGDLS and YYNGEE. This CDR3 contains 17 residues. V lost 0 bases, J lost 0 bases, and 16 bases lay in between. The CDR3 spells CASSVDPEGGHSYEQYF. CDR3 DNA: TGTGCCAGCAGCGTAGACCCAGAGGGAGGCCACTCCTACGAGCAGTACTTC. Full variable domain (outside the CDR3, taken from reference TRBV9 and TRBJ2-7): DSGVTQTPKHLITATGQRVTLRCSPRSGDLSVYWYQQSLDQGLQFLIQYYNGEERAKGNILERFSAQQFPDLHSELNLSSLELGDSALYFCASSVDPEGGHSYEQYFGPGTRLTVT.

The rearrangement uses TRBV7-3 and TRBJ2-1; unclear D gene. V gave up 4 bases and J gave up 0 bases, with 10 bases separating them. CDR3 size: 15 residues. CDR1 is SGHTA and CDR2 is FQGTGA in the germline V gene. The CDR3 region has the DNA TGTGCCAGCAGCTCCGGCGAAAGCTCCTACAATGAGCAGTTCTTC. Translated, it gives CASSSGESSYNEQFF. The full variable domain, completed using reference TRBV7-3 and TRBJ2-1, is GAGVSQTPSNKVTEKGKYVELRCDPISGHTALYWYRQSLGQGPEFLIYFQGTGAADDSGLPNDRFFAVRPEGSVSTLKIQRTERGDSAVYLCASSSGESSYNEQFFGPGTRLTVL.

V gene TRBV5-1 combines with J gene TRBJ2-6, with 7 bases fitting TRBD1. CDR3 length: 14 amino acids. Unmatched junction bases numbered 5, after V lost 5 bases and J lost 6 bases. CDR1 and CDR2 from the germline V gene are SGHRS and YFSETQ. The CDR3 sequence is CASSYRGEANVLTF. CDR3 DNA: TGCGCCAGCAGTTACAGGGGTGAGGCCAACGTCCTGACTTTC. Full variable domain (outside the CDR3, taken from reference TRBV5-1 and TRBJ2-6): KAGVTQTPRYLIKTRGQQVTLSCSPISGHRSVSWYQQTPGQGLQFLFEYFSETQRNKGNFPGRFSGRQFSNSRSEMNVSTLELGDSALYLCASSYRGEANVLTFGAGSRLTVL.

J is TRBJ2-7 and V is TRBV11-2, with 14 bases that match TRBD2. Germline trimming cut 4 bases from V and 7 bases from J; bases unmatched to any gene: 3. In germline, CDR1 is SGHAT, CDR2 FQNNGV. The CDR3 extends over 14 amino acids. The CDR3 here is CASSSTSGRGEQYF. In DNA, the CDR3 is TGTGCCAGCAGCTCGACTAGCGGGAGGGGTGAGCAGTACTTC. The variable domain in full, completed from reference TRBV11-2 and TRBJ2-7, reads EAGVAQSPRYKIIEKRQSVAFWCNPISGHATLYWYQQILGQGPKLLIQFQNNGVVDDSQLPKDRFSAERLKGVDSTLKIQPAKLEDSAVYLCASSSTSGRGEQYFGPGTRLTVT.

The rearrangement links TRBV6-1 to TRBJ2-5; 9 bases line up with TRBD1. Per germline, CDR1 MNHNS and CDR2 SASEGT. J lost 9 bases, V lost 6 bases, and 14 bases had no gene match. CDR3 length equals 15 residues. This chain's CDR3 is CASSGGTGTVAAQYF. DNA of the CDR3: TGTGCCAGCAGCGGCGGGACAGGGACCGTTGCGGCCCAGTACTTC.

This sequence joins TRBV5-1 and TRBJ2-7; 8 nucleotides match TRBD2. This CDR3 is built from 15 residues. Germline CDR1 is SGHRS and CDR2 is YFSETQ. V lost 2 bases, J lost 2 bases, and 6 bases stayed unmatched. The CDR3 DNA reads TGCGCCAGCAGCTTCTCCGGGACTAGTACCTACGAGCAGTACTTC. It translates to CASSFSGTSTYEQYF.

This chain's CDR3 is CASSRDLETQYF. The CDR3, as DNA: TGTGCCAGCAGTAGGGACTTAGAGACCCAGTACTTC. The chain employs TRBV2 and TRBJ2-5; weak D call: TRBD2 (6 bases). Trimming took off 5 bases at V and 4 bases at J, with 8 bases between the two ends. CDR1 and CDR2 (germline): SNHLY, FYNNEI. This CDR3 is built from 12 residues.

This chain links TRBV11-1 with TRBJ2-7; D unresolved. Germline-derived CDR1 and CDR2 are SGHAT and FQDESV (reference sequence). The CDR3 runs to 11 residues. V dropped 2 bases and J dropped 9 bases, with 8 bases sitting between them. The chain's CDR3 is CASSLWAWQYF. In nucleotides, the CDR3 is TGTGCCAGCAGCTTATGGGCTTGGCAGTACTTC.

As regards this clone: Other DNA sequences from this sample encode an identical CDR3 as well. This rearrangement joins TRBV15 to TRBJ2-7; D is ambiguous. V gave up 3 bases and J gave up 1 base, with 4 bases separating them. This CDR3 comprises 12 residues. The germline V gene has CDR1 LNHNV and CDR2 YYDKDF (reference sequence). The CDR3 spells CATSRGSYEQYF. CDR3 sequence (DNA): TGTGCCACCAGCAGGGGGTCCTACGAGCAGTACTTC. The whole variable domain, remainder taken from reference TRBV15 and TRBJ2-7, is DAMVIQNPRYQVTQFGKPVTLSCSQTLNHNVMYWYQQKSSQAPKLLFHYYDKDFNNEADTPDNFQSRRPNTSFCFLDIRSPGLGDTAMYLCATSRGSYEQYFGPGTRLTVT.

V is TRBV28 and J is TRBJ2-7; D not certain. With 4 bases removed from V and 3 bases from J, the gap between germline ends came to 4 bases. Per the germline V gene, CDR1 is MDHEN and CDR2 is SYDVKM. The CDR3 totals 11 residues. The CDR3 sequence: CASSYYYEQYF. CDR3 nucleotide sequence: TGTGCCAGCAGTTATTACTACGAGCAGTACTTC.

In DNA form, the CDR3 reads TGCAGCGTAGCACAGGGCGATGGCTACACCTTC. This sequence encodes CSVAQGDGYTF. The chain has TRBV29-1 and TRBJ1-2; D is perhaps TRBD1 (6 bases). The CDR3 is 11 amino acids. Trimming cost V 6 bases and J 6 bases, with 11 bases left between them. Per the germline V gene, CDR1 is SQVTM and CDR2 is ANQGSEA.

In the case of this clone: The same CDR3 also results from other DNA sequences found in this sample. The chain links TRBV9 to TRBJ2-1; D is uncertain. The germline CDR1 and CDR2 sequences are SGDLS and YYNGEE. The CDR3 sequence is 15 residues long. V was shortened by 0 bases and J by 1 base, with 8 bases between the two germline ends. The CDR3 loop reads CASSVEAASYNEQFF. CDR3 nucleotides: TGTGCCAGCAGCGTAGAGGCTGCGTCCTACAATGAGCAGTTCTTC.

This clone has just a few counts. This chain uses TRBV29-1 with TRBJ2-5; D remains ambiguous. CDR3 length equals 13 residues. Deletions cut 6 bases from V and 1 base from J, with 12 bases between. From germline, CDR1 is SQVTM and CDR2 ANQGSEA. DNA for the CDR3: TGCAGCGTGGCTGAAGCCTTCCAAGAGACCCAGTACTTC. This sequence encodes CSVAEAFQETQYF. The whole variable domain, filled in from reference TRBV29-1 and TRBJ2-5, reads SAVISQKPSRDICQRGTSLTIQCQVDSQVTMMFWYRQQPGQSLTLIATANQGSEATYESGFVIDKFPISRPNLTFSTLTVSNMSPEDSSIYLCSVAEAFQETQYFGPGTRLLVL.

V usage is TRBV12-5 and J usage is TRBJ2-5; possible D gene TRBD2, 5 bases. Germline V gene sequence: CDR1 LGHNT, CDR2 FRNRAP. CDR3 length: 15 amino acids. The ends were cut back, 1 base at V and 2 bases at J, with 11 bases in the middle. The CDR3 here is CASGLGGLRQETQYF. The CDR3 DNA follows: TGTGCTAGTGGTTTGGGCGGACTGAGGCAAGAGACCCAGTACTTC.

The genes are TRBV5-4 and TRBJ2-7; D might be TRBD1 (5 bases). The germline V gene has CDR1 SGHNT and CDR2 YYREEE (reference sequence). Trimming shortened V by 0 bases and J by 2 bases, and 9 bases separated the two germline ends. This CDR3 contains 14 residues. The CDR3 protein is CASSLGQTPYEQYF. The DNA for the CDR3 is TGTGCCAGCAGCTTGGGACAGACACCCTACGAGCAGTACTTC.

The genes are TRBV7-9 and TRBJ1-2, with 8 bases aligning to TRBD1. Germline trimming cut 6 bases from V and 4 bases from J; bases unmatched to any gene: 4. Germline CDR1 is SEHNR and CDR2 is FQNEAQ (reference sequence). The CDR3 has 13 amino acids. The CDR3 sequence is CASRPGQAYGYTF. CDR3 bases: TGTGCCAGCAGACCGGGACAGGCCTATGGCTACACCTTC.

J is TRBJ2-7 and V is TRBV10-3; maybe TRBD1 (6 bases). Germline CDR1 ENHRY, CDR2 SYGVKD. V was shortened by 2 bases and J by 3 bases, with 14 bases between the two germline ends. This CDR3 has 15 amino acids. The CDR3, as DNA: TGTGCCATCAGTGAGAGGGGGAAGAGGAACTACGAGCAGTACTTC. This gives the protein CAISERGKRNYEQYF.

The chain combines TRBV9 with TRBJ1-4, with 9 bases lining up with TRBD1. The CDR3 runs 14 residues. Germline lookup yields CDR1 SGDLS and CDR2 YYNGEE. V lost 3 bases and J lost 5; bases outside the gene matches: 2. The CDR3 sequence: CASSAGQGNEKLFF. In DNA form, the CDR3 reads TGTGCCAGCAGCGCGGGACAGGGAAATGAAAAACTGTTTTTT.

The chain is built from TRBV5-8 and TRBJ1-1; weak D call: TRBD1 (6 bases). The CDR3 consists of 14 residues. Trimming left V 0 bases short and J 4 bases short, with 10 bases between. Looked up from germline, CDR1 is SGHTS and CDR2 is YDEGEE. The DNA for the CDR3 is TGTGCCAGCAGCTTGGCGGGCAGGGGCACTGAAGCTTTCTTT. This codes for CASSLAGRGTEAFF.

The chain employs TRBV6-1 and TRBJ2-3; D unresolved. Looked up from germline, CDR1 is MNHNS and CDR2 is SASEGT. V lost 2 bases and J lost 3, with 12 bases in between. CDR3 length: 15 amino acids. The CDR3 sequence: CASSEPNRHTDTQYF. DNA of the CDR3: TGTGCCAGCAGTGAACCTAACCGACATACAGATACGCAGTATTTT.

This rearrangement joins TRBV7-9 to TRBJ2-3; 9 bases line up with TRBD1. Germline assignment: CDR1 SEHNR and CDR2 FQNEAQ (reference sequence). Losses at the gene ends were 5 bases for V and 5 bases for J; bases not matched to a gene: 11. The CDR3 totals 16 residues. CDR3 DNA: TGTGCCAGCAGCCTCTGGACAGGGGCTACCGGAGATACGCAGTATTTT. It is translated as CASSLWTGATGDTQYF.

The CDR3 region is CASSPTGRSPLHF. The DNA for the CDR3 is TGTGCCAGCAGCCCGACAGGTCGGTCACCCCTCCACTTT. The rearrangement joins TRBV7-2 to TRBJ1-6; possibly TRBD1 for D (6 bases). V was clipped by 5 bases and J by 10 bases, with 12 bases between them. Germline V lookup: CDR1 SGHTA, CDR2 FQGNSA. The CDR3 totals 13 residues.

The gene calls are TRBV28 and TRBJ2-5; D ambiguous. Germline V lookup: CDR1 MDHEN, CDR2 SYDVKM. Trimming took 7 bases from V and 0 from J, leaving 12 bases between them. CDR3 length equals 14 residues. The CDR3 protein is CASIPGRYQETQYF. CDR3 nucleotide sequence: TGTGCCAGCATCCCCGGTCGGTACCAAGAGACCCAGTACTTC.

The table lists this clone with a count of one. The V and J genes are TRBV11-3 and TRBJ2-7; 10 bases are a match to TRBD1. The CDR3 is 14 residues long. Unmatched junction bases numbered 6, after V lost 4 bases and J lost 6 bases. Per germline, CDR1 SGHNT and CDR2 YENEEA. The CDR3 spells CASSSSGDRGEQYF. For the CDR3, the DNA is TGTGCCAGCAGCTCCTCCGGGGACAGGGGCGAGCAGTACTTC.